What follows are 19 T cell receptor beta chains derived from one specimen sequenced in a study of blood T cells in healthy people across ages. The second PCR ran about 6 to 11 cycles with a sample-barcoded 5' primer and J-beta primers. A single record per CDR3 protein comes from TCRdb applying MiXCR to the 5' RACE reads. Of 2 million or so distinct CDR3 sequences in the sample, around half were seen once. Sequencing input: blood. Source of these receptors: a woman aged 40 to 55 in good health.

The chain has TRBV6-5 and TRBJ2-1, with unresolved D. V shed 6 bases and J shed 8 bases, with 20 bases lying between them. The V gene's germline CDR1 is MNHEY and CDR2 SVGAGI. This CDR3 is built from 15 residues. CDR3 nucleotides: TGTGCCAGCAGAAGGGTGGCATCGACCTTCCATGAGCAGTTCTTC. It is translated as CASRRVASTFHEQFF.

The CDR3, as DNA: TGTGCCAGCAGGAAGACAGGGATGGAGACCCAGTACTTC. Translated, it gives CASRKTGMETQYF. The chain has TRBV12-3 or TRBV12-4 and TRBJ2-5; TRBD1 agrees at 7 bases. The CDR3 contains 13 residues. With 6 bases clipped from V and 5 bases from J, the junction kept 6 bases outside the gene matches.

J is TRBJ1-5 and V is TRBV7-8, with a tentative D call TRBD1 (6 bases). This CDR3 spans 18 amino acids. With 1 base removed from V and 3 bases from J, the gap between germline ends came to 19 bases. Germline V gene data show CDR1 as SGHVS and CDR2 as FQNEAQ. The CDR3 DNA reads as TGTGCCAGCAGCTTAGGCACCCCCCGGACAGCCTACAATCAGCCCCAGCATTTT. This translates into CASSLGTPRTAYNQPQHF.

This clonotype occurred a few times. The rearrangement uses TRBV6-2 or TRBV6-3 and TRBJ2-7, with D perhaps TRBD1 (5 bases). Deletions cut 6 bases from V and 2 bases from J, with 17 bases between. Germline values: CDR1 MNHEY, CDR2 SVGEGT. There are 15 residues in the CDR3. The DNA of the CDR3 is TGTGCCAGCAGCCGCCGACAGAGTACAACCTACGAGCAGTACTTC. It translates to CASSRRQSTTYEQYF.

The chain links TRBV6-5 to TRBJ1-2; no clear D. CDR3 length equals 14 residues. CDR1 MNHEY and CDR2 SVGAGI come from the germline V gene. Trimming took off 2 bases at V and 2 bases at J, with 9 bases between the two ends. The CDR3 protein is CASSYGIVNYGYTF. Written as DNA, the CDR3 is TGTGCCAGCAGTTACGGGATAGTAAACTATGGCTACACCTTC.

The chain links TRBV10-3 to TRBJ2-7, with 8 bases identical to TRBD1. Germline CDR1 is ENHRY and CDR2 is SYGVKD. The CDR3 runs to 16 residues. V shed 4 bases, J shed 3 bases, and the junction held 11 bases outside the gene matches. CDR3 nucleotides: TGTGCCATCAGTGGTTCTCCGACAGGGGCCATCTACGAGCAGTACTTC. Residues: CAISGSPTGAIYEQYF.

J is TRBJ2-1 and V is TRBV12-5; 7 positions match TRBD1. The germline V gene has CDR1 LGHNT and CDR2 FRNRAP. Losses at the gene ends were 8 bases for V and 12 bases for J; bases not matched to a gene: 16. The CDR3 sequence is 14 residues long. The CDR3 DNA follows: TGTGCTAGTTCTGGGGGACAGCTCAATGAGGGGCAGTTCTTC. Its protein is CASSGGQLNEGQFF. The whole variable domain, filled in from reference TRBV12-5 and TRBJ2-1, reads DARVTQTPRHKVTEMGQEVTMRCQPILGHNTVFWYRQTMMQGLELLAYFRNRAPLDDSGMPKDRFSAEMPDATLATLKIQPSEPRDSAVYFCASSGGQLNEGQFFGPGTRLTVL.

This clonotype has more than one count but fewer than ten. The chain joins TRBV11-2 to TRBJ2-7, with 8 positions matching TRBD2. The germline CDR1 and CDR2 sequences are SGHAT and FQNNGV. CDR3 length: 18 residues. Trimming removed 0 bases from V and 4 bases from J; junction bases left unmatched: 14. In DNA, the CDR3 is TGTGCCAGCAGCTTAGATCGGCCCTCGAGCGGGGGTTCATACGAGCAGTACTTC. This gives the protein CASSLDRPSSGGSYEQYF.

This clonotype was found once. The chain links TRBV20-1 to TRBJ2-1; 9 bases agree with TRBD2. Germline V gene sequence: CDR1 DFQATT, CDR2 SNEGSKA (reference sequence). The CDR3 contains 17 residues. J was trimmed by 0 bases and V by 0 bases; bases with no gene match: 6. CDR3 DNA sequence: TGCAGTGCTAGAGATCAAGCGGGGGGCTTCTCCTACAATGAGCAGTTCTTC. It translates to CSARDQAGGFSYNEQFF.

This clonotype was observed a few times. In DNA form, the CDR3 reads TGTGCCATCTCGCGGGGCGGCGATGGCTACACCTTC. It encodes CAISRGGDGYTF. The chain has TRBV10-3 and TRBJ1-2; maybe TRBD1 (5 bases). V lost 8 bases and J lost 6, with 13 bases in between. The CDR3 contains 12 residues. In germline, CDR1 is ENHRY, CDR2 SYGVKD.

This clonotype was detected only a few times. The chain carries TRBV5-1 and TRBJ2-5, with 7 bases fitting TRBD1. V shed 5 bases, J shed 2 bases, and the junction held 3 bases outside the gene matches. Looked up from germline, CDR1 is SGHRS and CDR2 is YFSETQ. The CDR3 is 13 amino acids. CDR3 residues: CASRMGQQETQYF. The CDR3 DNA reads as TGCGCCAGCAGGATGGGACAGCAAGAGACCCAGTACTTC.

This clonotype was recorded a few times. The chain employs TRBV29-1 and TRBJ2-1, with 11 positions matching TRBD2. The V and J ends lost 6 bases and 7 bases, in that order; junction bases with no gene match: 8. Germline values: CDR1 SQVTM, CDR2 ANQGSEA. The CDR3 runs 14 residues. CDR3 sequence reads: CSVPGTSGSNEQFF. The CDR3 coding sequence is TGCAGCGTCCCCGGGACTAGCGGATCAAATGAGCAGTTCTTC.

There are a few counts of this clonotype. The chain recombines TRBV7-2 with TRBJ1-5, with 9 bases aligning to TRBD1. The CDR3 consists of 15 residues. V shed 4 bases and J 4 bases; nucleotides not matched to a gene: 5. Germline CDR1 and CDR2: SGHTA and FQGNSA. CDR3 amino acids: CASSSPDRGNQPQHF. Written as DNA, the CDR3 is TGTGCCAGCAGCTCTCCGGACAGGGGAAATCAGCCCCAGCATTTT.

This clonotype showed up just a few times. CDR3 in amino acids: CASSLSVSPLHF. The DNA for the CDR3 is TGTGCCAGCAGCTTATCCGTATCACCCCTCCACTTT. This rearrangement joins TRBV7-2 to TRBJ1-6, with D uncertain. V shed 2 bases and J shed 10 bases, with 6 bases lying between them. CDR1 and CDR2 (germline): SGHTA, FQGNSA. The CDR3 consists of 12 residues.

This chain joins TRBV4-2 and TRBJ2-7; 7 bases agree with TRBD1. The CDR3 covers 15 residues. CDR1 and CDR2 from the germline V gene are LGHNA and YNFKEQ. Losses at the gene ends were 0 bases for V and 2 bases for J; bases not matched to a gene: 4. The CDR3 loop reads CASSQDRDSTYEQYF. The CDR3 DNA reads TGTGCCAGCAGCCAAGATAGGGACAGTACCTACGAGCAGTACTTC.

The V call is TRBV20-1, the J call TRBJ2-1; D gene uncertain. The germline V gene has CDR1 DFQATT and CDR2 SNEGSKA (reference sequence). The CDR3 loop spans 15 amino acids. Trimming took off 1 base at V and 2 bases at J, with 12 bases between the two ends. CDR3 sequence reads: CSARGHRSPYNEQFF. CDR3 nucleotides: TGCAGTGCTAGAGGGCACCGTTCACCCTACAATGAGCAGTTCTTC.

The chain joins TRBV11-3 to TRBJ2-7; TRBD1 agrees at 11 bases. V lost 5 bases and J lost 3; bases outside the gene matches: 9. Germline CDR1 and CDR2: SGHNT and YENEEA. CDR3 length equals 16 residues. The CDR3, as DNA: TGTGCCAGCAGCCCCGGACAGGGGGCCTCTTACTACGAGCAGTACTTC. This translates into CASSPGQGASYYEQYF.

This clonotype was seen a single time. No conserved phenylalanine or tryptophan is present at the end of the CDR3, so a read error is the likely explanation. The gene calls are TRBV13 and TRBJ1-2; D is ambiguous. The V gene's germline CDR1 is PRHDT and CDR2 FYEKMQ (reference sequence). CDR3 length equals 15 residues. The ends were cut back, 5 bases at V and 4 bases at J, with 17 bases in the middle. The CDR3 loop reads CASSITGEWPYGYTL. The CDR3 DNA sequence: TGTGCCAGCAGCATCACCGGAGAGTGGCCCTATGGCTACACCTTA.

The chain carries TRBV11-2 and TRBJ2-1, with 7 bases fitting TRBD1. Germline CDR1 is SGHAT and CDR2 is FQNNGV. V shed 7 bases and J 8 bases; nucleotides not matched to a gene: 2. This CDR3 has 11 residues. Written as DNA, the CDR3 is TGTGCCAGCAACAGGGGACATGAGCAGTTCTTC. It codes for CASNRGHEQFF.